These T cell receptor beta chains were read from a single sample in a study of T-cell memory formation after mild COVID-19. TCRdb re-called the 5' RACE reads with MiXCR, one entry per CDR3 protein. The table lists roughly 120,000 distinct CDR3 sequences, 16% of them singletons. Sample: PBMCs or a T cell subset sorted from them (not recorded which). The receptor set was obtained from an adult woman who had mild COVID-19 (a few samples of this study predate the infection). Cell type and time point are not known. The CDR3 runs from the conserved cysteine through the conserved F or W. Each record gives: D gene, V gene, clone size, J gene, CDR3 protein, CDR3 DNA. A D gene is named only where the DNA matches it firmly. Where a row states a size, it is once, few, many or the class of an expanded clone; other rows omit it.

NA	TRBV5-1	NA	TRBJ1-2	CASSPGNGYTF	TGCGCCAGCAGCCCCGGGAATGGCTACACCTTC
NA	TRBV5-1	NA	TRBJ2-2	CASSLAQGSAGELFF	TGCGCCAGCAGCTTGGCGCAGGGCAGCGCCGGGGAGCTGTTTTTT
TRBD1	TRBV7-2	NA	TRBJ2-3	CASSTTGATDTQYF	TGTGCCAGCAGCACAACAGGGGCGACAGATACGCAGTATTTT
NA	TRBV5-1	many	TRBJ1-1	CASSWVGGGSTEAFF	TGCGCCAGCAGCTGGGTCGGGGGGGGAAGCACTGAAGCTTTCTTT
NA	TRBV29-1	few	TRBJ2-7	CSVGVSSYEQYF	TGCAGCGTTGGTGTGAGCTCCTACGAGCAGTACTTC
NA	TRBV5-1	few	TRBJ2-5	CASSGTGGRETQYF	TGCGCCAGCAGCGGCACGGGGGGCAGAGAGACCCAGTACTTC
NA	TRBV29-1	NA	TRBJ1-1	CSVERGGGTEAFF	TGCAGCGTTGAACGGGGGGGCGGCACTGAAGCTTTCTTT
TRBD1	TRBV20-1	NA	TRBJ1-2	CSAITRGTGGDGYTF	TGCAGTGCTATCACCAGGGGGACAGGGGGTGATGGCTACACCTTC
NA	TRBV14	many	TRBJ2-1	CASSQVRTLVNEQFF	TGTGCCAGCAGCCAAGTTCGAACTCTAGTAAATGAGCAGTTCTTC
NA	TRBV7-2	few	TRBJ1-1	CASSLGGVQNTEAFF	TGTGCCAGCAGCTTAGGGGGCGTCCAGAACACTGAAGCTTTCTTT
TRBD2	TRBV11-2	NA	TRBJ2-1	CASSITSGSRDEQFF	TGTGCCAGCAGTATTACTAGCGGGAGTAGGGATGAGCAGTTCTTC
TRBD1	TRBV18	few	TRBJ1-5	CASSPGTGKSQPQHF	TGTGCCAGCTCACCAGGGACAGGGAAAAGTCAGCCCCAGCATTTT
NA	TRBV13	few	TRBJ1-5	CASSLIGEPQHF	TGTGCCAGCAGCTTAATTGGCGAGCCCCAGCATTTT
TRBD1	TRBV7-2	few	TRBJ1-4	CASRPGQGGPTNEKLFF	TGTGCCAGCAGACCGGGACAGGGGGGCCCAACTAATGAAAAACTGTTTTTT
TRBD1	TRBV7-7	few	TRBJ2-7	CASSSTGGKQYF	TGTGCCAGCAGCTCGACAGGGGGCAAGCAGTACTTC
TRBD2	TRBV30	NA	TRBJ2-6	CAWSYSRGGSYGANVLTF	TGTGCCTGGAGCTACTCCCGGGGGGGCTCATATGGGGCCAACGTCCTGACTTTC
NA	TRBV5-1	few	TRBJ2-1	CASSLRDLRSDEQFF	TGCGCCAGCAGCTTGAGGGACCTTCGGAGCGATGAGCAGTTCTTC
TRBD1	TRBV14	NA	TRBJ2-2	CASSYRGWNTGELFF	TGTGCCAGCAGCTACAGGGGCTGGAACACCGGGGAGCTGTTTTTT
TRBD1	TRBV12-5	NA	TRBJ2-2	CASARGPGELFF	TGTGCTAGTGCCAGGGGGCCCGGGGAGCTGTTTTTT
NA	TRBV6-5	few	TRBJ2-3	CASSYGGMTTDTQYF	TGTGCCAGCAGTTACGGAGGAATGACGACAGATACGCAGTATTTT
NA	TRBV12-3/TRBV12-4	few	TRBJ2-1	CASSIRQLNEQFF	TGTGCCAGCAGTATCCGACAGTTAAATGAGCAGTTCTTC
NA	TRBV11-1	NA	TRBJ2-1	CASSLNWGIGGYNEQFF	TGTGCCAGCAGCTTAAATTGGGGCATCGGGGGATACAATGAGCAGTTCTTC
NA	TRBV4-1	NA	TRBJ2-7	CASSQVFASRDEQYF	TGCGCCAGCAGCCAAGTCTTTGCAAGTCGGGACGAGCAGTACTTC
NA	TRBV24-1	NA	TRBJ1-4	CASPPDRHPNEKLFF	TGTGCCTCTCCGCCAGACAGGCATCCTAATGAAAAACTGTTTTTT
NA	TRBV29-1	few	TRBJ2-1	CSAGWRQGYNEQCF	TGCAGCGCTGGGTGGAGGCAGGGATACAATGAGCAGTGCTTC
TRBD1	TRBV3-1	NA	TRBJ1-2	CASSRTGTSNYGYTF	TGTGCCAGCAGCCGGACAGGGACTTCTAACTATGGCTACACCTTC
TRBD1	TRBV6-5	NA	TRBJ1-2	CASSTPTGAGYTF	TGTGCCAGCAGTACCCCGACAGGGGCTGGCTACACCTTC
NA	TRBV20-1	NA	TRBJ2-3	CSARDPARGATDTQYF	TGCAGTGCTAGAGATCCCGCCAGAGGGGCCACAGATACGCAGTATTTT
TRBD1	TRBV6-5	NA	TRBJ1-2	CASSYSTRTGDYGYTF	TGTGCCAGCAGTTACTCGACGAGGACAGGGGATTATGGCTACACCTTC
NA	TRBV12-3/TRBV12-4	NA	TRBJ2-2	CASSFRGGTGELFF	TGTGCCAGCAGTTTTCGGGGAGGTACCGGGGAGCTGTTTTTT
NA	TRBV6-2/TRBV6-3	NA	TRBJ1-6	CASMGGYNSPLHF	TGTGCCAGCATGGGTGGTTATAATTCACCCCTCCACTTT
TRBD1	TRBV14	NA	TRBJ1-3	CASRRQGSSGNTIYF	TGTGCCAGCAGAAGACAGGGAAGCTCTGGAAACACCATATATTTT
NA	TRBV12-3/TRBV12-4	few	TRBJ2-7	CASSLAGAPYEQYF	TGTGCCAGCAGCCTCGCAGGGGCCCCCTACGAGCAGTACTTC
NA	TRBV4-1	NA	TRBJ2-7	CASSHIGVGRLEEQYF	TGCGCCAGCAGCCACATAGGGGTTGGGAGGCTAGAGGAGCAGTACTTC
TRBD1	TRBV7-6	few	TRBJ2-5	CASSPGQPQETQYF	TGTGCCAGCAGCCCGGGACAGCCACAAGAGACCCAGTACTTC
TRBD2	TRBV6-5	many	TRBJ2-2	CASSARGTSGISLIGELFF	TGTGCCAGCAGCGCTCGAGGGACTAGCGGGATTTCCCTCATCGGGGAGCTGTTTTTT
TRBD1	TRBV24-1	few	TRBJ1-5	CATSLTGNNQPQHF	TGTGCCACCAGCTTGACAGGGAACAATCAGCCCCAGCATTTT
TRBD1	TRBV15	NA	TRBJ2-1	CATSRGGQGVYNEQFF	TGTGCCACCAGCAGAGGCGGACAGGGGGTATACAATGAGCAGTTCTTC
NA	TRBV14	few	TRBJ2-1	CASSHTGHEQFF	TGTGCCAGCAGCCATACAGGGCATGAGCAGTTCTTC